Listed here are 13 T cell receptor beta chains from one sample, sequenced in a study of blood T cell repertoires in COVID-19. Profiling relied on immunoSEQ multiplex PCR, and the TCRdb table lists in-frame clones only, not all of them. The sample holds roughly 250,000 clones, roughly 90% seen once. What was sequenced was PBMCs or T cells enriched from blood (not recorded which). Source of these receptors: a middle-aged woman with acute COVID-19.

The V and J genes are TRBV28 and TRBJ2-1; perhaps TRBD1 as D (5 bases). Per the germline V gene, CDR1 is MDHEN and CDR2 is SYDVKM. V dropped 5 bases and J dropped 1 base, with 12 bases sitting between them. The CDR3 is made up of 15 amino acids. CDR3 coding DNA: TGTGCCAGCAGTCCTCCCAGGGATTCCTACAATGAGCAGTTCTTC. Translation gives CASSPPRDSYNEQFF.

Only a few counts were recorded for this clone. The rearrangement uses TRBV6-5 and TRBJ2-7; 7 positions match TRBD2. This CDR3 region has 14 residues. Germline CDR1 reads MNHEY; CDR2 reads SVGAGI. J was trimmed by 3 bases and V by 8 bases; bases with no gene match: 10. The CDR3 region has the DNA TGTGCCAGCGTGGGGAGGGGCAGTTTCTACGAGCAGTACTTC. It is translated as CASVGRGSFYEQYF.

The CDR3 bases are TGTGCCAGCAGCTCTCGGGACAGGGCCTCTAATCAGCCCCAGCATTTT. Protein product: CASSSRDRASNQPQHF. This sequence joins TRBV2 and TRBJ1-5; 9 bases map to TRBD1. Germline V gene sequence: CDR1 SNHLY, CDR2 FYNNEI. Unmatched junction bases numbered 10, after V lost 6 bases and J lost 4 bases. This CDR3 region has 16 residues.

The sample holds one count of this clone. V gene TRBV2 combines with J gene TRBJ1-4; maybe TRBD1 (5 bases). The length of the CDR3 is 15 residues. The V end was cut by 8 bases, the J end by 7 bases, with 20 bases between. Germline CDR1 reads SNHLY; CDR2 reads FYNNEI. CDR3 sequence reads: CASQRGGGAGEKLFF. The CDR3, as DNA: TGTGCCAGCCAGCGTGGGGGAGGCGCCGGTGAAAAACTGTTTTTT. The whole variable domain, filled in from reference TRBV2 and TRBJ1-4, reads EPEVTQTPSHQVTQMGQEVILRCVPISNHLYFYWYRQILGQKVEFLVSFYNNEISEKSEIFDDQFSVERPDGSNFTLKIRSTKLEDSAMYFCASQRGGGAGEKLFFGSGTQLSVL.

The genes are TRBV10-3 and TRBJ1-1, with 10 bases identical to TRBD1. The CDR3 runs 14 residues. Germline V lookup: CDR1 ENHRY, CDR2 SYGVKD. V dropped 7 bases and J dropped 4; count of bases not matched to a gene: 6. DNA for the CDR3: TGTGCCATCAAGGACAGGGGGGGGATCACTGAAGCTTTCTTT. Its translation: CAIKDRGGITEAFF.

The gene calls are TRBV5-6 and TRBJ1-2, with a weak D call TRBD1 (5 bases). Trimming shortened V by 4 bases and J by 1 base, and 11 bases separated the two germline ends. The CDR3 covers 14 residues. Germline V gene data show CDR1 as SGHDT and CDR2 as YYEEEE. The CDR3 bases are TGTGCCAGCAGCCTCTTGACAGTTAACTATGGCTACACCTTC. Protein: CASSLLTVNYGYTF.

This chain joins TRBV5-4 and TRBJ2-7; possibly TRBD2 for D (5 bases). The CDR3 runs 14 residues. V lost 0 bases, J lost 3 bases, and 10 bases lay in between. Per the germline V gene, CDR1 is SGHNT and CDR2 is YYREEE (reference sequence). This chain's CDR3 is CASSLAGGGYEQYF. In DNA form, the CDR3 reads TGTGCCAGCAGCTTGGCTGGCGGAGGCTACGAGCAGTACTTC.

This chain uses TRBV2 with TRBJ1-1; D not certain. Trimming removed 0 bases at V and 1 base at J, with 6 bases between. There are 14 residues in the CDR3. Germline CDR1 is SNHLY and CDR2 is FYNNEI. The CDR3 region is CASSEASRNTEAFF. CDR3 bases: TGTGCCAGCAGTGAAGCGTCGAGGAACACTGAAGCTTTCTTT.

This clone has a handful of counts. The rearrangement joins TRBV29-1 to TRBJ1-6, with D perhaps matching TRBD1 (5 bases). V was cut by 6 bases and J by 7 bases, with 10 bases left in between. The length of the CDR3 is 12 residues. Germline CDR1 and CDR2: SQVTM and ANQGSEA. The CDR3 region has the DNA TGCAGCGTGGGACGGGAGAATTCACCCCTCCACTTT. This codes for CSVGRENSPLHF.

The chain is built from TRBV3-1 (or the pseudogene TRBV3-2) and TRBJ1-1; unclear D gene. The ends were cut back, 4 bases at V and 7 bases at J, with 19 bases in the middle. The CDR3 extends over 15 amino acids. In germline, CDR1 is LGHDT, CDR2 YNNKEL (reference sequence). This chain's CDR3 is CASSPPPPRFGEAFF. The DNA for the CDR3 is TGTGCCAGCAGCCCGCCGCCCCCCCGGTTTGGTGAAGCTTTCTTT.

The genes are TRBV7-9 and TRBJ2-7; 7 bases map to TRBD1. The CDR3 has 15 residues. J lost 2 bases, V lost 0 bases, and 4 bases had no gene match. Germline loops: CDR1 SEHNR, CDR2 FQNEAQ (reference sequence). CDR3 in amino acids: CASSLAGQSAYEQYF. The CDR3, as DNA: TGTGCCAGCAGCTTAGCGGGACAGTCAGCCTACGAGCAGTACTTC.

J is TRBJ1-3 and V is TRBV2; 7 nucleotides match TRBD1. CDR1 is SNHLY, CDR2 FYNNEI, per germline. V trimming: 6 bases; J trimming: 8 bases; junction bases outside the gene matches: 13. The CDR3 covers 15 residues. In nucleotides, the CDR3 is TGTGCCAGCAGGACAGGGAGAGCTGCAAGAGACACCATATATTTT. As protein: CASRTGRAARDTIYF. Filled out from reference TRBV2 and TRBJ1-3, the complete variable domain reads EPEVTQTPSHQVTQMGQEVILRCVPISNHLYFYWYRQILGQKVEFLVSFYNNEISEKSEIFDDQFSVERPDGSNFTLKIRSTKLEDSAMYFCASRTGRAARDTIYFGEGSWLTVV.

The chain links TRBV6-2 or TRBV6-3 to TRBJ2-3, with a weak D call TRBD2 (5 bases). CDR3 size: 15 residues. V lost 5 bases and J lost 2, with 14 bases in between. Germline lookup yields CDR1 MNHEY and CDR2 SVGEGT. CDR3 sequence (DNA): TGTGCCAGCAGTCCCCAGCGGACCTTCACAGATACGCAGTATTTT. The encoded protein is CASSPQRTFTDTQYF.